One and the same sample provided the 29 T cell receptor beta chains below, sequenced in a study of T-cell reconstitution after alpha-beta-depleted transplantation in children. Unique molecular identifiers were used to barcode this TCRbeta library. TCRdb passed the PCR reads through MiXCR, listing each CDR3 protein once. The repertoire holds about 540,000 distinct CDR3 sequences, with about a quarter as singletons. Sequences were derived from PBMCs, sampled before TCRalphabeta/CD19-depleted stem cell transplant. The receptors here all came from a boy younger than two with Wiskott-Aldrich syndrome, due to receive a stem cell transplant.

This clonotype was seen more than once but under ten times. The chain links TRBV20-1 to TRBJ2-3; D might be TRBD2 (6 bases). With 0 bases removed from V and 5 bases from J, the gap between germline ends came to 21 bases. The germline CDR1 and CDR2 sequences are DFQATT and SNEGSKA (reference sequence). This CDR3 spans 17 amino acids. CDR3 bases: TGCAGTGCTAGAGACCCACGTCTTGGCGGGGTTTTAGATACGCAGTATTTT. Residues: CSARDPRLGGVLDTQYF.

There are a few counts of this clonotype. The chain combines TRBV28 with TRBJ1-1; possibly TRBD1 for D (6 bases). CDR1 MDHEN and CDR2 SYDVKM come from the germline V gene. Trimming cost V 5 bases and J 5 bases, with 15 bases left between them. The length of the CDR3 is 14 residues. CDR3 coding DNA: TGTGCCAGCAGTCTAGGGACATCGGGGACTGAAGCTTTCTTT. It encodes CASSLGTSGTEAFF.

This clonotype was observed a few times. This sequence joins TRBV28 and TRBJ2-6; no definite D call. CDR3 size: 13 residues. The germline V and J ends were trimmed by 7 bases and 4 bases, with 8 bases remaining between them. Germline assignment: CDR1 MDHEN and CDR2 SYDVKM. CDR3 DNA sequence: TGTGCCAGCACCCAGCCAGGGGCCAACGTCCTGACTTTC. Protein product: CASTQPGANVLTF.

A few counts support this clonotype. The CDR3 does not close with the conserved phenylalanine or tryptophan, likely indicating a read error. The limits of the CDR3 on the DNA are not certain, so only TCRdb's listed CDR3 is given. The rearrangement joins TRBV12-3 or TRBV12-4 to TRBJ2-5. The CDR3 is 15 residues long, counting both termini. The CDR3 protein is CASSSSGIVPRDPVL.

This rearrangement joins TRBV20-1 to TRBJ2-7, with a tentative D call TRBD1 (7 bases). The germline V gene encodes CDR1 DFQATT and CDR2 SNEGSKA (reference sequence). The CDR3 has 14 amino acids. V lost 2 bases and J lost 2, with 13 bases in between. The CDR3 loop reads CSARRGTATYEQYF. The CDR3 DNA follows: TGCAGTGCTAGACGCGGGACAGCCACCTACGAGCAGTACTTC.

This rearrangement joins TRBV7-2 to TRBJ2-2, with 7 bases that match TRBD2. CDR1 is SGHTA, CDR2 FQGNSA, per germline. This CDR3 contains 16 residues. With V trimmed by 2 bases and J by 2 bases, 5 bases remained unmatched. The chain's CDR3 is CASSLLSGTNTGELFF. The CDR3 bases are TGTGCCAGCAGCTTACTGAGCGGGACTAACACCGGGGAGCTGTTTTTT.

This clonotype was observed a handful of times. V usage is TRBV2 and J usage is TRBJ1-2; 7 bases map to TRBD1. The ends lost 6 bases at V and 7 bases at J; junction bases unmatched: 8. Germline V CDR1 and CDR2: SNHLY, FYNNEI. CDR3 length: 13 residues. CDR3 region: CASSAYRDSGYTF. The CDR3 bases are TGTGCCAGCAGCGCTTACAGGGACAGTGGCTACACCTTC.

The rearrangement uses TRBV10-3 and TRBJ2-7; the D is unclear. In germline, CDR1 is ENHRY, CDR2 SYGVKD. The V and J ends lost 1 base and 0 bases respectively, with 4 bases between them. The CDR3 runs to 13 residues. CDR3: CAISEYSSYEQYF. The CDR3 DNA reads as TGTGCCATCAGTGAGTATTCCTCCTACGAGCAGTACTTC.

Comments on this clonotype: One end of the junction fails to match germline, which may point to a read error. The chain recombines TRBV5-1 with TRBJ2-2; D possibly uses TRBD1 or TRBD2 (5 bases each). The CDR3 sequence is 15 residues long. CDR1 SGHRS and CDR2 YFSETQ come from the germline V gene. In DNA, the CDR3 is TGCGCCAGCAGCCCGCCTACAGCGAACACCGGGGACCTGTTTTTT. Its translation: CASSPPTANTGDLFF.

This chain connects TRBV28 to TRBJ1-5, with 7 bases fitting TRBD1. J gave up 1 base and V 5 bases, and 14 bases lay outside the gene matches. Germline values: CDR1 MDHEN, CDR2 SYDVKM. This CDR3 comprises 18 residues. The CDR3 coding sequence is TGTGCCAGCAGTCCCCTGGGAGGGGGCCTGGGGAGCAATCAGCCCCAGCATTTT. Encoded protein: CASSPLGGGLGSNQPQHF.

V is TRBV5-1 and J is TRBJ2-7; 8 bases align to TRBD2. Germline V gene lookup returns CDR1 SGHRS and CDR2 YFSETQ. The CDR3 loop spans 15 amino acids. Trimming at V came to 4 bases and at J to 6 bases, leaving 12 bases not matched to a gene. The CDR3 protein is CASSPGGGRPPEQYF. DNA for the CDR3: TGCGCCAGCAGCCCCGGCGGCGGGAGGCCCCCCGAGCAGTACTTC.

The V gene is TRBV12-3 or TRBV12-4, the J gene TRBJ2-3; the D is unclear. The CDR3 runs 14 residues. V was shortened by 4 bases and J by 2 bases, with 10 bases between the two germline ends. The CDR3 here is CASSSYSHTDTQYF. CDR3 in DNA: TGTGCCAGCAGTTCGTACTCACACACAGATACGCAGTATTTT.

In this sample, this clonotype turned up a few times. V is TRBV5-1 and J is TRBJ2-1; possibly TRBD2 for D (6 bases). This CDR3 has 15 residues. Trimming pared 4 bases from V and 5 bases from J, leaving 16 bases between. In germline, CDR1 is SGHRS, CDR2 YFSETQ. This CDR3 is CASSPLAGKDNEQFF. The CDR3 DNA reads as TGCGCCAGCAGCCCCCTTGCGGGAAAAGACAATGAGCAGTTCTTC. Complete variable domain (other parts from reference TRBV5-1 and TRBJ2-1): KAGVTQTPRYLIKTRGQQVTLSCSPISGHRSVSWYQQTPGQGLQFLFEYFSETQRNKGNFPGRFSGRQFSNSRSEMNVSTLELGDSALYLCASSPLAGKDNEQFFGPGTRLTVL.

This clonotype was detected only a few times. CDR3 sequence (DNA): TGTGCCAGCAGTTCCTATAACAGGGTATGGGACTCTGGAAACACCATATATTTT. The encoded protein is CASSSYNRVWDSGNTIYF. This rearrangement joins TRBV6-5 to TRBJ1-3; TRBD1 is a possible D gene (6 bases). Germline V gene lookup returns CDR1 MNHEY and CDR2 SVGAGI. This CDR3 has 18 residues. V lost 4 bases, J lost 0 bases, and 19 bases lay in between.

The chain carries TRBV5-1 and TRBJ2-7, with 13 bases fitting TRBD2. CDR1 and CDR2 from the germline V gene are SGHRS and YFSETQ. V was pared by 4 bases and J by 2 bases, with 9 bases of the junction left unmatched. The CDR3 is 17 amino acids. The CDR3 DNA sequence: TGCGCCAGCAGCCCCCAGGGACTAGCGGGAAAGGCCTACGAGCAGTACTTC. Residues: CASSPQGLAGKAYEQYF.

V and J are TRBV28 and TRBJ1-4; D is uncertain. The germline V and J ends were trimmed by 5 bases and 1 base, with 17 bases remaining between them. Germline V gene sequence: CDR1 MDHEN, CDR2 SYDVKM. The CDR3 contains 17 residues. The CDR3: CASSLYGKRRTNEKLFF. The CDR3 coding sequence is TGTGCCAGCAGTCTATATGGGAAGAGGAGAACTAATGAAAAACTGTTTTTT.

This chain's CDR3 is CSASPAGTGTDTQYF. The CDR3 DNA reads TGCAGTGCTAGTCCGGCAGGGACGGGCACAGATACGCAGTATTTT. The V gene is TRBV20-1, the J gene TRBJ2-3; D may correspond to TRBD1 or TRBD2 (5 bases each). The CDR3 extends over 15 amino acids. In germline, CDR1 is DFQATT, CDR2 SNEGSKA (reference sequence). The ends were cut back, 3 bases at V and 1 base at J, with 14 bases in the middle.

The V call is TRBV12-3 or TRBV12-4, the J call TRBJ2-7, with D maybe TRBD2 (6 bases). This CDR3 is built from 15 residues. With 1 base removed from V and 3 bases from J, the gap between germline ends came to 13 bases. The CDR3 nucleotides read TGTGCCAGCAGTTTAGTCGCGGGACTGAGCTACGAGCAGTACTTC. It codes for CASSLVAGLSYEQYF.

V is TRBV5-1 and J is TRBJ2-3; 14 bases line up with TRBD2. Germline V gene lookup returns CDR1 SGHRS and CDR2 YFSETQ. The J segment lost 1 base and the V segment lost 3 bases, leaving 22 bases of the junction unmatched. The CDR3 loop spans 23 amino acids. The CDR3 DNA reads as TGCGCCAGCAGCTCCGGGACTAGCGGGAGAGATGGGGCACCCCCTACCCGCACAGATACGCAGTATTTT. Translated: CASSSGTSGRDGAPPTRTDTQYF.

The rearrangement uses TRBV9 and TRBJ2-1; the D gene is possibly TRBD1 (6 bases). In germline, CDR1 is SGDLS, CDR2 YYNGEE. This CDR3 contains 15 residues. Trimming shortened V by 0 bases and J by 3 bases, and 10 bases separated the two germline ends. CDR3 nucleotides: TGTGCCAGCAGCGTAGGGGCAGGGGACTACAATGAGCAGTTCTTC. It translates to CASSVGAGDYNEQFF.

This clonotype occurred a few times. The chain employs TRBV20-1 and TRBJ2-1; 9 nucleotides line up with TRBD2. Trimming at V came to 5 bases and at J to 3 bases, leaving 5 bases not matched to a gene. This CDR3 has 14 residues. CDR1 is DFQATT, CDR2 SNEGSKA, per germline (reference sequence). The CDR3 reads CSALRLADYNEQFF. The DNA for the CDR3 is TGCAGTGCTCTAAGACTAGCGGACTACAATGAGCAGTTCTTC.

This chain uses TRBV20-1 with TRBJ2-1; TRBD1 might be the D (5 bases). The CDR3 contains 14 residues. V gave up 5 bases and J gave up 7 bases, with 18 bases separating them. Germline CDR1 reads DFQATT; CDR2 reads SNEGSKA (reference sequence). The CDR3 nucleotides read TGCAGTGCTCGATACACCCAGGGTAGGAATGAGCAGTTCTTC. It specifies CSARYTQGRNEQFF.

V and J are TRBV6-2 or TRBV6-3 and TRBJ2-1; 10 bases agree with TRBD2. The V segment lost 5 bases and the J segment 2 bases; nucleotides outside the gene matches: 3. This CDR3 is 15 amino acids long. The germline CDR1 and CDR2 sequences are MNHEY and SVGEGT. DNA of the CDR3: TGTGCCAGCAGTCAAACTAGCGGGGCCTACAATGAGCAGTTCTTC. It encodes CASSQTSGAYNEQFF.

The rearrangement links TRBV24-1 to TRBJ2-5, with TRBD2 matching 9 bases. This CDR3 spans 15 amino acids. Germline CDR1 is KGHDR and CDR2 is SFDVKD. Trimming at V came to 2 bases and at J to 5 bases, leaving 5 bases not matched to a gene. As DNA, the CDR3 is TGTGCCACCAGTGATTGGCTAGCGGGATACGAGACCCAGTACTTC. It is translated as CATSDWLAGYETQYF.

The chain carries TRBV6-5 and TRBJ1-2, with D perhaps TRBD1 (6 bases). There are 14 residues in the CDR3. The germline V gene has CDR1 MNHEY and CDR2 SVGAGI. V gave up 3 bases and J gave up 5 bases, with 13 bases separating them. The CDR3 bases are TGTGCCAGCAGTTATGCAGGGGTTGAATATGGCTACACCTTC. Translation gives CASSYAGVEYGYTF.

The rearrangement uses TRBV20-1 and TRBJ2-5; maybe TRBD2 (7 bases). V gave up 4 bases and J gave up 1 base, with 13 bases separating them. The germline CDR1 and CDR2 sequences are DFQATT and SNEGSKA (reference sequence). This CDR3 comprises 14 residues. The CDR3: CSAILRGAQETQYF. The CDR3 DNA sequence: TGCAGTGCTATACTTCGGGGGGCCCAAGAGACCCAGTACTTC.

The V call is TRBV20-1, the J call TRBJ2-7, with TRBD2 identical over 7 bases. The CDR3 sequence is 11 residues long. Germline CDR1 and CDR2: DFQATT and SNEGSKA (reference sequence). V lost 7 bases and J lost 3; bases outside the gene matches: 3. In DNA, the CDR3 is TGCAGTGGAGCGGGAATCTACGAGCAGTACTTC. It yields the protein CSGAGIYEQYF.

Here the CDR3 DNA reads TGTGCCAGCAGAAGACTAGGGGGCACAGATACGCAGTATTTT. This sequence encodes CASRRLGGTDTQYF. The rearrangement links TRBV6-1 to TRBJ2-3, with D possibly matching TRBD2 (6 bases). Per the germline V gene, CDR1 is MNHNS and CDR2 is SASEGT. The CDR3 runs to 14 residues. Trimming pared 6 bases from V and 1 base from J, leaving 11 bases between.

This clonotype came up a few times. The V and J genes are TRBV5-5 and TRBJ2-1; 15 nucleotides align to TRBD2. The CDR3 runs to 18 residues. Germline V gene data show CDR1 as SGHKS and CDR2 as YYEKEE (reference sequence). The junction had 9 bases not matched to a gene; V was cut back by 4 bases and J by 4 bases. CDR3 in amino acids: CASSGGLAGGQGYNEQFF. The CDR3 nucleotides read TGTGCCAGCAGCGGCGGACTAGCGGGAGGGCAAGGGTACAATGAGCAGTTCTTC.